The next 14 T cell receptor beta chains were all read from a single sample in a study of T cell changes during pregnancy in multiple sclerosis. Data came from immunoSEQ multiplex PCR; TCRdb stores just in-frame clones and leaves some out. The sample lists 45,000 to 60,000 clones, approximately 92% seen once, with about 0.75% in the top ten. The material sequenced was CD4+ T cells from peripheral blood mononuclear cells, taken in the third trimester of pregnancy. Receptors were obtained from a female donor with multiple sclerosis, enrolled in a pregnancy study.

V and J are TRBV5-1 and TRBJ1-5, with 7 bases fitting TRBD1. This CDR3 has 14 residues. V shed 4 bases, J shed 7 bases, and the junction held 8 bases outside the gene matches. Germline V gene data show CDR1 as SGHRS and CDR2 as YFSETQ. The CDR3 protein is CASSETGPGQPQHF. The CDR3 coding sequence is TGCGCCAGCAGCGAGACAGGGCCGGGACAGCCCCAGCATTTT. The entire variable domain, with the rest obtained from reference TRBV5-1 and TRBJ1-5, is as follows: KAGVTQTPRYLIKTRGQQVTLSCSPISGHRSVSWYQQTPGQGLQFLFEYFSETQRNKGNFPGRFSGRQFSNSRSEMNVSTLELGDSALYLCASSETGPGQPQHFGDGTRLSIL.

The chain is built from TRBV7-2 and TRBJ1-1; D might be TRBD1 (5 bases). The CDR3 runs 14 residues. Germline CDR1 SGHTA, CDR2 FQGNSA. The V end was cut by 5 bases, the J end by 0 bases, with 10 bases between. CDR3 sequence (DNA): TGTGCCAGCAGCAACACAGGACTGAACACTGAAGCTTTCTTT. This encodes CASSNTGLNTEAFF.

The chain carries TRBV30 and TRBJ2-2, with 10 positions matching TRBD2. There are 13 residues in the CDR3. Germline CDR1 and CDR2: GTSNPN and SVGIG (reference sequence). The CDR3 nucleotides read TGTGTTGGGACTAGCGCTTCCACCGGGGAGCTGTTTTTT. Translated, it gives CVGTSASTGELFF. The variable domain in full, with the rest retrieved from reference TRBV30 and TRBJ2-2, is SQTIHQWPATLVQPVGSPLSLECTVEGTSNPNLYWYRQAAGRGLQLLFYSVGIGQISSEVPQNLSASRPQDRQFILSSKKLLLSDSGFYLCVGTSASTGELFFGEGSRLTVL.

This sequence joins TRBV11-3 and TRBJ2-2; D call uncertain. This CDR3 is 17 amino acids long. The V gene's germline CDR1 is SGHNT and CDR2 YENEEA. V lost 5 bases and J 0 bases, leaving 16 bases between the germline ends. The CDR3 DNA sequence: TGTGCCAGCAGCCGAACCTCCACCCTATCGAACACCGGGGAGCTGTTTTTT. It is translated as CASSRTSTLSNTGELFF.

V and J are TRBV5-4 and TRBJ2-7; 7 bases are shared with TRBD1. The germline gives CDR1 SGHNT, CDR2 YYREEE (reference sequence). The ends lost 4 bases at V and 4 bases at J; junction bases unmatched: 8. This CDR3 region has 14 residues. The CDR3 coding sequence is TGTGCCAGCAGCCAGGGTGGCAGGGGGTACGAGCAGTACTTC. Translation: CASSQGGRGYEQYF.

V usage is TRBV5-1 and J usage is TRBJ2-3; 10 bases match TRBD2. The CDR3 contains 17 residues. The V segment lost 1 base and the J segment 3 bases; nucleotides outside the gene matches: 8. Germline CDR1 SGHRS, CDR2 YFSETQ. The CDR3 spells CASSLMVAGGGTDTQYF. CDR3 bases: TGCGCCAGCAGCTTGATGGTAGCGGGGGGCGGGACAGATACGCAGTATTTT.

This clone was detected once. The V gene is TRBV15, the J gene TRBJ1-3, with no clear D. V shed 0 bases and J shed 0 bases, with 18 bases lying between them. Germline assignment: CDR1 LNHNV and CDR2 YYDKDF (reference sequence). CDR3 length: 19 amino acids. CDR3 nucleotides: TGTGCCACCAGCAGAGATCCTGCGGGGTTGGCCGGCTCTGGAAACACCATATATTTT. Its translation: CATSRDPAGLAGSGNTIYF.

This sequence joins TRBV19 and TRBJ1-1, with 8 bases lining up with TRBD1. V dropped 9 bases and J dropped 2; count of bases not matched to a gene: 8. This CDR3 contains 14 residues. Germline V gene lookup returns CDR1 LNHDA and CDR2 SQIVND (reference sequence). CDR3 sequence reads: CASLRDRTNTEAFF. The CDR3 nucleotides read TGTGCCAGCCTCCGGGACAGGACTAACACTGAAGCTTTCTTT.

The chain carries TRBV4-3 and TRBJ1-2; D is unresolved. Germline CDR1 reads LGHNA; CDR2 reads YSLEER. V lost 1 base, J lost 6 bases, and 9 bases lay in between. This CDR3 contains 13 residues. In nucleotides, the CDR3 is TGCGCCAGCAGCCAAGGGGTCGGGAATGGCTACACCTTC. Translated: CASSQGVGNGYTF.

This clone was recorded many times. The chain carries TRBV18 and TRBJ2-7; 8 nucleotides align to TRBD1. Per germline, CDR1 KGHSH and CDR2 LQKENI. CDR3 size: 14 residues. Trimming removed 0 bases from V and 7 bases from J; junction bases left unmatched: 5. The CDR3 sequence: CASSPPQGAGEQYF. CDR3 DNA sequence: TGTGCCAGCTCACCACCGCAGGGGGCGGGGGAGCAGTACTTC.

This clone is a singleton in its sample. The rearrangement links TRBV7-8 to TRBJ1-5; 7 nucleotides align to TRBD1. The junction had 10 bases not matched to a gene; V was cut back by 3 bases and J by 5 bases. The CDR3 is 16 residues long. From germline, CDR1 is SGHVS and CDR2 FQNEAQ. DNA for the CDR3: TGTGCCAGCAGCTTCATCCGACAGGGAAGAGATCAGCCCCAGCATTTT. Encoded protein: CASSFIRQGRDQPQHF.

This chain uses TRBV19 with TRBJ1-5; no clear D gene. Trimming removed 6 bases from V and 3 bases from J, with 9 bases in between. Germline V gives CDR1 LNHDA, CDR2 SQIVND (reference sequence). The CDR3 extends over 13 amino acids. DNA for the CDR3: TGTGCCAGTAGGTGGCACCTCAATCAGCCCCAGCATTTT. This translates into CASRWHLNQPQHF.

This chain joins TRBV7-2 and TRBJ1-2, with 8 nucleotides matching TRBD1. This CDR3 contains 13 residues. Trimming at V came to 3 bases and at J to 8 bases, leaving 5 bases not matched to a gene. Germline loops: CDR1 SGHTA, CDR2 FQGNSA. CDR3 in amino acids: CASSLTGEQGYTF. Written as DNA, the CDR3 is TGTGCCAGCAGCTTGACAGGGGAGCAAGGCTACACCTTC.

The V and J genes are TRBV30 and TRBJ1-2; possible D gene TRBD1, 6 bases. The V gene lost 0 bases and the J gene lost 2 bases, with 13 bases spanning the gap. The CDR3 loop spans 15 amino acids. The germline CDR1 and CDR2 sequences are GTSNPN and SVGIG (reference sequence). The CDR3 DNA is TGTGCCTGGAGTGTACTAGGGGGTTGGAACTATGGCTACACCTTC. Translation: CAWSVLGGWNYGYTF.